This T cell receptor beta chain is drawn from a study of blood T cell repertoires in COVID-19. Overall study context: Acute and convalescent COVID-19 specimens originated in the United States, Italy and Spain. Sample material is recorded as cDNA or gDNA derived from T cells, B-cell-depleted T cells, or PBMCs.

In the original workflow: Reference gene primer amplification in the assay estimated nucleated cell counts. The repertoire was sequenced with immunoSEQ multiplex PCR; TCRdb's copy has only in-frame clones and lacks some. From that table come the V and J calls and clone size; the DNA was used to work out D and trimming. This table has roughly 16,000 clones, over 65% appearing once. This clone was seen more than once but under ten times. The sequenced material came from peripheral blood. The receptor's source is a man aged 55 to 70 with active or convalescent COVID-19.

The DNA for the CDR3 is TGCGCCAGCAGCTTGGCCGAGCGGACTAGCGGCACAGATACGCAGTATTTT. This sequence encodes CASSLAERTSGTDTQYF. The V and J genes are TRBV5-1 and TRBJ2-3; 9 positions agree with TRBD2. Germline loops: CDR1 SGHRS, CDR2 YFSETQ. Germline trimming cut 0 bases from V and 1 base from J; bases unmatched to any gene: 6. This CDR3 is built from 17 residues.